This T cell receptor beta chain emerged from a study of blood T cell repertoires in COVID-19. Here immunoSEQ multiplex PCR was the method, and the copy in TCRdb shows in-frame clones only, minus some. This table has around 250,000 clones, around 86% appearing once. Trimming pared 3 bases from V and 0 bases from J, leaving 12 bases between. Germline V CDR1 and CDR2: LNHDA, SQIVND (reference sequence). The CDR3 contains 16 residues. The sequencing input was peripheral blood. This chain joins TRBV19 and TRBJ1-3; D uncertain. The sequence came from a woman aged 70-85 years with active or convalescent COVID-19. The CDR3 region is CASSIRGPSSGNTIYF. For the CDR3, the DNA is TGTGCCAGTAGTATCCGCGGCCCGAGCTCTGGAAACACCATATATTTT.